The rows below give T cell receptor beta chains drawn from one sample of a study of cytomegalovirus exposure and HLA in healthy donors. Method: immunoSEQ multiplex PCR; TCRdb's copy keeps in-frame clones and lacks some. The repertoire has 120,000 or so clones, approximately 17% of them found once; the top ten carry roughly 3%. The specimen was PBMCs. All receptors derive from a female donor in good health and CMV-seropositive. Both conserved end residues are part of each CDR3. The D gene is left open where the match is weak. Size is stated for part of the rows, as once, few or many counts, or as a class when the clone is expanded.

12	.	TRBV11-1	TRBJ1-2	.	CASSLRDYGYTF	TGTGCCAGCAGCTTACGGGACTATGGCTACACCTTC
14	.	TRBV6-5	TRBJ1-5	.	CASSPRRLHQPQHF	TGTGCCAGCAGTCCGAGGCGATTACATCAGCCCCAGCATTTT
13	few	TRBV27	TRBJ1-2	.	CAAGDSLNYGYTF	TGTGCCGCCGGGGACTCCCTTAACTATGGCTACACCTTC
15	few	TRBV21-1	TRBJ1-1	.	CASIGGTEGNTEAFF	TGTGCCAGCATTGGTGGAACAGAAGGGAACACTGAAGCTTTCTTT
14	few	TRBV5-6	TRBJ2-7	.	CASSLSQEIYEQYF	TGTGCCAGCAGCTTAAGCCAGGAAATCTACGAGCAGTACTTC
18	.	TRBV18	TRBJ2-7	TRBD2	CASSPQPSGGGALYEQYF	TGTGCCAGCTCACCACAGCCGAGCGGCGGGGGGGCCCTATACGAGCAGTACTTC
13	few	TRBV9	TRBJ1-2	TRBD1	CASSVETGGSGTF	TGTGCCAGCAGCGTAGAGACAGGGGGCAGTGGCACCTTC
17	.	TRBV5-1	TRBJ2-6	TRBD1	CASSLRDRGSGANVLTF	TGCGCCAGCAGCCTCCGGGACAGGGGCTCTGGGGCCAACGTCCTGACTTTC
17	.	TRBV4-2	TRBJ1-4	TRBD1	CASSQVSRDRANEKLFF	TGTGCCAGCAGCCAAGTTTCGAGGGACAGAGCTAATGAAAAACTGTTTTTT
15	few	TRBV30	TRBJ1-1	TRBD1	CAWRGTGHRNTEAFF	TGTGCCTGGAGGGGGACAGGGCACCGGAACACTGAAGCTTTCTTT
18	.	TRBV7-2	TRBJ2-3	TRBD2	CASSSGTSGGPSTDTQYF	TGTGCCAGCAGCTCCGGGACTAGCGGGGGGCCTAGCACAGATACGCAGTATTTT
14	few	TRBV18	TRBJ1-2	.	CASSPLRDSAGYTF	TGTGCCAGCTCACCACTCCGGGACTCAGCTGGCTACACCTTC
14	.	TRBV29-1	TRBJ2-7	.	CSVVGRGRLYEQYF	TGCAGCGTTGTCGGCAGGGGTCGACTCTACGAGCAGTACTTC
14	.	TRBV19	TRBJ2-3	.	CASSGGREADTQYF	TGTGCCAGTAGTGGGGGCCGCGAGGCAGATACGCAGTATTTT
13	few	TRBV29-1	TRBJ2-3	.	CSVEIQISDTQYF	TGCAGCGTTGAAATTCAGATTTCAGATACGCAGTATTTT
15	.	TRBV7-9	TRBJ2-2	TRBD1	CASSFGQVNTGELFF	TGTGCCAGCAGCTTCGGACAGGTGAACACCGGGGAGCTGTTTTTT
18	.	TRBV7-2	TRBJ2-2	TRBD2	CASSPQTSGNLRTGELFF	TGTGCCAGCAGCCCCCAGACTAGCGGGAATTTGCGCACCGGGGAGCTGTTTTTT
13	.	TRBV7-2	TRBJ2-5	TRBD2	CASGTRRKETQYF	TGTGCCAGCGGGACTAGGAGGAAAGAGACCCAGTACTTC
11	.	TRBV20-1	TRBJ1-2	TRBD1	CSAQGVSGYTF	TGCAGTGCACAGGGGGTGAGCGGCTACACCTTC
13	.	TRBV28	TRBJ1-2	.	CASSSTTPYGYTF	TGTGCCAGCAGCTCGACAACGCCCTATGGCTACACCTTC
16	.	TRBV5-1	TRBJ1-1	.	CASTAGGNYDNTEAFF	TGCGCCAGTACCGCCGGGGGGAATTATGACAACACTGAAGCTTTCTTT
15	.	TRBV6-5	TRBJ2-7	.	CASSYEREVTYEQYF	TGTGCCAGCAGTTACGAGAGGGAGGTGACCTACGAGCAGTACTTC
16	few	TRBV28	TRBJ2-2	TRBD1	CASSPGTGKAPGELFF	TGTGCCAGCAGTCCCGGGACAGGGAAGGCCCCCGGGGAGCTGTTTTTT
10	.	TRBV7-9	TRBJ2-2	.	CASLSGELFF	TGTGCCAGCCTTTCGGGGGAGCTGTTTTTT
15	.	TRBV13	TRBJ1-3	TRBD1	CASSPGTGIGNTIYF	TGTGCCAGCAGCCCAGGGACAGGCATAGGAAACACCATATATTTT
17	few	TRBV5-6	TRBJ1-3	TRBD1	CASSFYRQGKGGNTIYF	TGTGCCAGCAGCTTCTACCGACAGGGGAAAGGGGGAAACACCATATATTTT